One sample yielded the 10 T cell receptor beta chains listed below, sequenced in a study of response to subunit inactivated influenza vaccine (dated by TCRdb to 2017 to 2018). Libraries were made using RT-PCR. The instrument given in TCRdb is Illumina HiSeq 2500. TCRdb redid the processing of the public reads, applying fastp at Q25 and MiXCR, and retained in-frame beta chains. Entries are consolidated by CDR3 protein sequence, retaining the most common genes and DNA. The sample table holds some 800,000 distinct CDR3 sequences, of which about 20% were seen once. Clones ranked in the top ten supply 10% of the sample. The sequencing here drew on PBMCs from blood, taken 5 days after vaccination. The receptors here all came from a man aged 50 to 59 who received an inactivated influenza vaccine. Donor details come from another sample of the same person, matched by shared clones.

The rearrangement links TRBV5-1 to TRBJ2-7; weak D call: TRBD2 (6 bases). CDR1 SGHRS and CDR2 YFSETQ come from the germline V gene. CDR3 length equals 15 residues. V was pared by 4 bases and J by 5 bases, with 19 bases between. In nucleotides, the CDR3 is TGCGCCAGCAGCGGAGGGGCAGGGAAGCGCAACGAGCAGTACTTC. This sequence encodes CASSGGAGKRNEQYF.

This clonotype was counted a few times. The chain carries TRBV6-1 and TRBJ2-3; 8 bases match TRBD1. The CDR3 length is 15 residues. V lost 2 bases and J lost 7; bases outside the gene matches: 8. Germline loops: CDR1 MNHNS, CDR2 SASEGT. CDR3 nucleotides: TGTGCCAGCAGTGAAACGGGACAGGAACTACATACGCAGTATTTT. Translated, it gives CASSETGQELHTQYF.

This clonotype was counted at least ten times. The chain uses TRBV20-1 and TRBJ1-4; D call uncertain. V lost 0 bases and J lost 8, with 13 bases in between. The CDR3 has 14 amino acids. CDR1 and CDR2 (germline): DFQATT, SNEGSKA (reference sequence). CDR3 bases: TGCAGTGCTAGAGATCATGGGGTGGGGGAAAAACTGTTTTTT. Its protein is CSARDHGVGEKLFF.

This clonotype was counted a few times. This chain links TRBV20-1 with TRBJ2-7; 9 bases are shared with TRBD2. The V and J ends lost 0 bases and 6 bases, in that order; junction bases with no gene match: 12. The CDR3 consists of 16 residues. Germline V gene sequence: CDR1 DFQATT, CDR2 SNEGSKA (reference sequence). The CDR3 is CSARDGGIAGAIEQYF. The CDR3 nucleotides read TGCAGTGCTAGAGATGGGGGGATAGCGGGAGCCATCGAGCAGTACTTC.

This clonotype was observed a handful of times. V is TRBV6-5 and J is TRBJ2-3; perhaps TRBD2 as D (6 bases). Germline-derived CDR1 and CDR2 are MNHEY and SVGAGI. The V gene lost 4 bases and the J gene lost 0 bases, with 11 bases spanning the gap. The CDR3 totals 15 residues. In nucleotides, the CDR3 is TGTGCCAGCAGTTCAGGGACTTTTAGCACAGATACGCAGTATTTT. This sequence encodes CASSSGTFSTDTQYF.

This clonotype showed up just a few times. The rearrangement links TRBV7-2 to TRBJ2-1; 8 bases agree with TRBD2. The CDR3 contains 15 residues. Germline V gene sequence: CDR1 SGHTA, CDR2 FQGNSA. The V gene end was trimmed by 4 bases and the J gene end by 4 bases; junction bases not matched to a gene: 6. The CDR3 region is CASSSGTSRYNEQFF. The CDR3 region has the DNA TGTGCCAGCAGCTCCGGGACTAGTCGATACAATGAGCAGTTCTTC.

This clonotype has a handful of counts. The chain uses TRBV6-5 and TRBJ1-1; D gene unclear. The CDR3 runs 16 residues. Trimming shortened V by 0 bases and J by 1 base, and 12 bases separated the two germline ends. Germline lookup yields CDR1 MNHEY and CDR2 SVGAGI. The CDR3 DNA sequence: TGTGCCAGCAGTTACTCACCTATATGGGGGAACACTGAAGCTTTCTTT. It translates to CASSYSPIWGNTEAFF.

The sample holds a few counts of this clonotype. The V and J genes are TRBV7-3 and TRBJ2-5, with 8 bases fitting TRBD2. J lost 4 bases, V lost 1 base, and 5 bases had no gene match. The CDR3 sequence is 15 residues long. CDR1 and CDR2 (germline): SGHTA, FQGTGA. CDR3 protein: CASSLIPGGPETQYF. DNA for the CDR3: TGTGCCAGCAGCTTAATCCCGGGAGGGCCAGAGACCCAGTACTTC.

This rearrangement joins TRBV12-3 or TRBV12-4 to TRBJ1-5; TRBD1 matches 12 bases. Unmatched junction bases numbered 7, after V lost 5 bases and J lost 11 bases. This CDR3 spans 14 amino acids. CDR3 region: CASSPGTGGASQHF. In nucleotides, the CDR3 is TGTGCCAGCAGTCCCGGGACAGGGGGCGCGTCCCAGCATTTT.

CDR3 DNA sequence: TGTGCCAGCAGTTTATCTGGAGGGGACCAGCAGCCCCAGCATTTT. Protein: CASSLSGGDQQPQHF. The J gene is TRBJ1-5, the V gene TRBV28; maybe TRBD1 (5 bases). The CDR3 spans 15 residues. The V gene lost 1 base and the J gene lost 7 bases, with 14 bases spanning the gap. Germline V gene sequence: CDR1 MDHEN, CDR2 SYDVKM.